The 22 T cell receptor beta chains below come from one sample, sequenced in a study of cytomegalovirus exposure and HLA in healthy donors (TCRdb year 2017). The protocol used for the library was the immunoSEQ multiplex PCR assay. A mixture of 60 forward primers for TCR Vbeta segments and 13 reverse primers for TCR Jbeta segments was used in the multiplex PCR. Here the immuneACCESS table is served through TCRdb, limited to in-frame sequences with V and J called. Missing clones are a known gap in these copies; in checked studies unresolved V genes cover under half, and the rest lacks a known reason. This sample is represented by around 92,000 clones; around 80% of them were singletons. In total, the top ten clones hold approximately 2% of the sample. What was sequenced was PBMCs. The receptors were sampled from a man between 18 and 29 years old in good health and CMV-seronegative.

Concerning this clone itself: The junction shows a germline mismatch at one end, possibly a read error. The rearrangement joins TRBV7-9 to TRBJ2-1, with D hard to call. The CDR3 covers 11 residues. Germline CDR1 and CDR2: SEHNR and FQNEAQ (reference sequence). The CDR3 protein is CSSSFEHEQFF. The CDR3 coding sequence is TGTTCCAGCAGCTTCGAGCATGAGCAGTTCTTC.

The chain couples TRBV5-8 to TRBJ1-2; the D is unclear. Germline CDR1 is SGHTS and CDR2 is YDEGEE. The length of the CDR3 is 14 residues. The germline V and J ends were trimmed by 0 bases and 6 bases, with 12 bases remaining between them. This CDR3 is CASSLGHQRDGYTF. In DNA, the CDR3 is TGTGCCAGCAGCTTGGGACACCAAAGAGATGGCTACACCTTC.

The CDR3 sequence: CASSLERGFGYTF. In nucleotides, the CDR3 is TGTGCCAGCAGCTTAGAGCGGGGCTTTGGCTACACCTTC. The chain has TRBV7-9 and TRBJ1-2; maybe TRBD1 (5 bases). Germline V gene data show CDR1 as SEHNR and CDR2 as FQNEAQ (reference sequence). Trimming took off 1 base at V and 7 bases at J, with 10 bases between the two ends. The CDR3 has 13 residues. The whole variable domain, filled in from reference TRBV7-9 and TRBJ1-2, reads DTGVSQNPRHKITKRGQNVTFRCDPISEHNRLYWYRQTLGQGPEFLTYFQNEAQLEKSRLLSDRFSAERPKGSFSTLEIQRTEQGDSAMYLCASSLERGFGYTFGSGTRLTVV.

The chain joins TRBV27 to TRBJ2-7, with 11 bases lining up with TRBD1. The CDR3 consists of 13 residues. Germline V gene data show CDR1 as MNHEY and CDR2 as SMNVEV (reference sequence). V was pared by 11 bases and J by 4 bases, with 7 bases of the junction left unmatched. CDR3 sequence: CAVRDRGFYEQYF. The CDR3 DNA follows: TGTGCCGTGCGGGACAGGGGGTTTTACGAGCAGTACTTC.

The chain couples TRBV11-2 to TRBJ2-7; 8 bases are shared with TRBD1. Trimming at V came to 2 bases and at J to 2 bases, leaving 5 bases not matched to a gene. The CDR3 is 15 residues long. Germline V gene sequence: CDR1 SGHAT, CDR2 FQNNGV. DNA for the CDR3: TGTGCCAGCAGCTTATCCCAGGGGGCCACCTACGAGCAGTACTTC. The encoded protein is CASSLSQGATYEQYF. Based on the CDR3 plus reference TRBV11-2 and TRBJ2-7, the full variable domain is EAGVAQSPRYKIIEKRQSVAFWCNPISGHATLYWYQQILGQGPKLLIQFQNNGVVDDSQLPKDRFSAERLKGVDSTLKIQPAKLEDSAVYLCASSLSQGATYEQYFGPGTRLTVT.

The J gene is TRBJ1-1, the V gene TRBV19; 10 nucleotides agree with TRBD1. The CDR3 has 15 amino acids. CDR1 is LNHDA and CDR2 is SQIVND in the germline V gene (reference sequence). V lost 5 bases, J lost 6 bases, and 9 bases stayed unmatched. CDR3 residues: CASSVWDRGSSEAFF. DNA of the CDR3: TGTGCCAGTAGTGTATGGGACAGGGGAAGCTCTGAAGCTTTCTTT.

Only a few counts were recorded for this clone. DNA for the CDR3: TGTGCCAGCAGTGCCGACAGGATGAACACTGAAGCTTTCTTT. This codes for CASSADRMNTEAFF. The rearrangement uses TRBV6-5 and TRBJ1-1; D perhaps matches TRBD1 (6 bases). CDR1 is MNHEY and CDR2 is SVGAGI in the germline V gene. The V end was cut by 5 bases, the J end by 0 bases, with 10 bases between. The CDR3 has 14 residues.

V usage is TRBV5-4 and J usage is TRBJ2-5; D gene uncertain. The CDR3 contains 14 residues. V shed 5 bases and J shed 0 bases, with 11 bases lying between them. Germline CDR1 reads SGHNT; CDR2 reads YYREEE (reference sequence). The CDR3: CASRNSFYQETQYF. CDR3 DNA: TGTGCCAGCAGGAACTCCTTTTACCAAGAGACCCAGTACTTC. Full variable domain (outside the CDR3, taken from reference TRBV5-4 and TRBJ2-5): ETGVTQSPTHLIKTRGQQVTLRCSSQSGHNTVSWYQQALGQGPQFIFQYYREEENGRGNFPPRFSGLQFPNYSSELNVNALELDDSALYLCASRNSFYQETQYFGPGTRLLVL.

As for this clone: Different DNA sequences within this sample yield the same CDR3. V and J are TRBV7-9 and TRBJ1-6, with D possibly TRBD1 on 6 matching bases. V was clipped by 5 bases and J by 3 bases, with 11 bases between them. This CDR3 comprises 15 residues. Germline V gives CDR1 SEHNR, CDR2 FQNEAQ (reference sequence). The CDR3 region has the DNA TGTGCCAGCAGCCCCGACAGGATCTATAATTCACCCCTCCACTTT. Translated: CASSPDRIYNSPLHF.

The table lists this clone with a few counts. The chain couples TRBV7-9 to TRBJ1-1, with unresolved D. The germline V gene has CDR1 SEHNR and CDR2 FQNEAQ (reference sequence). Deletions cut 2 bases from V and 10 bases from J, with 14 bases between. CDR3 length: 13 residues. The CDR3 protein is CASSLNERTGAFF. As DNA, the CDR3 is TGTGCCAGCAGCTTAAATGAGCGGACGGGAGCTTTCTTT.

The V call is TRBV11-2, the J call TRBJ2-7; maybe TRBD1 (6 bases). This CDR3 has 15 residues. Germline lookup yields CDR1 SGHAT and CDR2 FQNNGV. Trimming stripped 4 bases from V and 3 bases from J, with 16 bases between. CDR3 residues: CASSSIRTDVYEQYF. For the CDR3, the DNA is TGTGCCAGCAGCTCAATTCGGACAGATGTCTACGAGCAGTACTTC. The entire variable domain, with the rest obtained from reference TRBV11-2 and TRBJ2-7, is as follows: EAGVAQSPRYKIIEKRQSVAFWCNPISGHATLYWYQQILGQGPKLLIQFQNNGVVDDSQLPKDRFSAERLKGVDSTLKIQPAKLEDSAVYLCASSSIRTDVYEQYFGPGTRLTVT.

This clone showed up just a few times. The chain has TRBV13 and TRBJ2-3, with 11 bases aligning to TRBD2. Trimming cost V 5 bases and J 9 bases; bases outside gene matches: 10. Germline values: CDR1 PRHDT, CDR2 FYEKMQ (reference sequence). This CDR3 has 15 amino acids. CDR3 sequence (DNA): TGTGCCAGCAGCCAACCGGGACTAGCGGCCCTAACGCAGTATTTT. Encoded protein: CASSQPGLAALTQYF.

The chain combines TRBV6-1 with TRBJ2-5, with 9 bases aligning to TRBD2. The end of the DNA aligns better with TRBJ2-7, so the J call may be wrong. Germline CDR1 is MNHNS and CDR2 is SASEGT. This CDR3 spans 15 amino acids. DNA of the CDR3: TGTGCCAGCTCTCCTAGCGGGACCAGCTCCTACGAGCAGTACTTC. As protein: CASSPSGTSSYEQYF.

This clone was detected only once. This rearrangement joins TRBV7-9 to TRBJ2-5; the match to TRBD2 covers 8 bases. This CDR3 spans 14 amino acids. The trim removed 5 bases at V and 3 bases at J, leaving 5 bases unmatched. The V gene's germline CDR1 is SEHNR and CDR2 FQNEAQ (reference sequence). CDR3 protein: CASSQTSAKETQYF. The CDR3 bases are TGTGCCAGCAGCCAGACTAGCGCAAAAGAGACCCAGTACTTC.

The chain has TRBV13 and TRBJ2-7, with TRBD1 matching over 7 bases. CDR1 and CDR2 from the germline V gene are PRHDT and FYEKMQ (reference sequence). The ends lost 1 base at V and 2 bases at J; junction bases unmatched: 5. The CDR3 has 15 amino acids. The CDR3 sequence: CASSLEGQTPYEQYF. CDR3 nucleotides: TGTGCCAGCAGCTTAGAGGGACAGACCCCCTACGAGCAGTACTTC.

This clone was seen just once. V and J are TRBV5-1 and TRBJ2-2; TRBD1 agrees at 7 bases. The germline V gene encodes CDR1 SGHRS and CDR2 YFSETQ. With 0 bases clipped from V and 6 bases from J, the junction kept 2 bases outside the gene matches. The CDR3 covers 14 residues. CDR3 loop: CASSLGQGSGELFF. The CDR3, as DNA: TGCGCCAGCAGCTTGGGACAGGGATCCGGGGAGCTGTTTTTT.

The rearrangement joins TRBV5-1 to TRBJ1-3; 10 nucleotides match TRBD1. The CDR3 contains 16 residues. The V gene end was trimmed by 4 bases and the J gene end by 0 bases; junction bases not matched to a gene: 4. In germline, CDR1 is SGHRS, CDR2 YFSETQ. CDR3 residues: CASSGTGVNSGNTIYF. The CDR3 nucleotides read TGCGCCAGCAGCGGGACAGGGGTTAACTCTGGAAACACCATATATTTT.

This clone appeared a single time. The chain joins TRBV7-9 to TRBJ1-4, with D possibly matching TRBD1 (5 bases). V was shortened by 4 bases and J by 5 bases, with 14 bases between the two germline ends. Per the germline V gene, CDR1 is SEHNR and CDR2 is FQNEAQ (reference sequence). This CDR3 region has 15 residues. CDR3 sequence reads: CASSSQGENNEKLFF. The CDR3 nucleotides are TGTGCCAGCAGCTCTCAGGGCGAAAACAATGAAAAACTGTTTTTT.

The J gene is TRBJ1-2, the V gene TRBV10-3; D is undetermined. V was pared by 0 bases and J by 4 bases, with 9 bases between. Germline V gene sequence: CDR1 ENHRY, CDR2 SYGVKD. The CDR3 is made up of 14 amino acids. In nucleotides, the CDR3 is TGTGCCATCAGTGAGTCGGTGACAAGCTATGGCTACACCTTC. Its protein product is CAISESVTSYGYTF.

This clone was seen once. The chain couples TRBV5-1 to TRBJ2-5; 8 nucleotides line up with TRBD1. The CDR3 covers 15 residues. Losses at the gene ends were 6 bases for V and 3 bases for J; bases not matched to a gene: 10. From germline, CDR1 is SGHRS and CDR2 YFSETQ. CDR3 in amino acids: CASTRQGMREETQYF. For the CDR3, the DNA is TGCGCCAGCACGCGACAGGGGATGAGGGAAGAGACCCAGTACTTC.

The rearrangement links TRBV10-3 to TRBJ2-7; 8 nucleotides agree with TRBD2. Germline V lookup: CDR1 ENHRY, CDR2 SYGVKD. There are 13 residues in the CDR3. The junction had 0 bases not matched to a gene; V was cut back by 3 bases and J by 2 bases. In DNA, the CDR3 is TGTGCCATCAGTGACGGGAGGGCCTACGAGCAGTACTTC. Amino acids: CAISDGRAYEQYF.

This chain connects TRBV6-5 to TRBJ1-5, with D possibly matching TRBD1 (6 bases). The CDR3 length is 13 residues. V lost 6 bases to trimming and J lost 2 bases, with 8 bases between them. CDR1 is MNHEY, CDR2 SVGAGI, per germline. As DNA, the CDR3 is TGTGCCAGCAGGAACAGGGGCAATCAGCCCCAGCATTTT. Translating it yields CASRNRGNQPQHF.